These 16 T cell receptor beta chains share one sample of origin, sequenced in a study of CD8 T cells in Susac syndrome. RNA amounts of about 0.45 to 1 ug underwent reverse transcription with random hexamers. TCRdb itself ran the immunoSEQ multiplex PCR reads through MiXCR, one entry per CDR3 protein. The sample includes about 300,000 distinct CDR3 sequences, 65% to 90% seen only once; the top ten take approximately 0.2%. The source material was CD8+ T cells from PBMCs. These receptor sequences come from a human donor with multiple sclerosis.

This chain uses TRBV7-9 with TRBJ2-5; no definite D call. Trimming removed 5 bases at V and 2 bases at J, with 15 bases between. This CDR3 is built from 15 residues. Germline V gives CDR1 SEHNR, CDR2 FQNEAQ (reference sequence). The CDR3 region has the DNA TGTGCCAGCAGCGCACCTTTGGGGTCACAAGAGACCCAGTACTTC. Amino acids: CASSAPLGSQETQYF.

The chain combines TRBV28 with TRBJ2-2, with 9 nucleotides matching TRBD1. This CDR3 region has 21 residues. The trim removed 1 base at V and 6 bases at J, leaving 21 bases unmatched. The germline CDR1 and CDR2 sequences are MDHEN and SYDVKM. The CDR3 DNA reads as TGTGCCAGCAGTTTATTCCTACCGGGACAGGGATGGACCACGATAGCCGGGGAGCTGTTTTTT. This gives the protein CASSLFLPGQGWTTIAGELFF.

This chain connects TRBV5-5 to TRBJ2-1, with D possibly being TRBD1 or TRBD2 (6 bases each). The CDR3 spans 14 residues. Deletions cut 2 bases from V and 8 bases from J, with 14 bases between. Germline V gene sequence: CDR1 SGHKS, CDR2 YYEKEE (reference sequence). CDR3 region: CASSLGGKVDEQFF. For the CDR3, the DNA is TGTGCCAGCAGCTTAGGGGGGAAGGTCGATGAGCAGTTCTTC. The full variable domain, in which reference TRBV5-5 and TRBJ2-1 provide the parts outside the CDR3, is DAGVTQSPTHLIKTRGQQVTLRCSPISGHKSVSWYQQVLGQGPQFIFQYYEKEERGRGNFPDRFSARQFPNYSSELNVNALLLGDSALYLCASSLGGKVDEQFFGPGTRLTVL.

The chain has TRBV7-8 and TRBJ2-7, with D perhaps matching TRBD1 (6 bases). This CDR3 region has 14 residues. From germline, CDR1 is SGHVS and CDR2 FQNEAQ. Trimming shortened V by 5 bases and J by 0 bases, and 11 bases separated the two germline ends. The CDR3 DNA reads TGTGCCAGCAGCCCTTGGACAGCCTCCTACGAGCAGTACTTC. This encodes CASSPWTASYEQYF.

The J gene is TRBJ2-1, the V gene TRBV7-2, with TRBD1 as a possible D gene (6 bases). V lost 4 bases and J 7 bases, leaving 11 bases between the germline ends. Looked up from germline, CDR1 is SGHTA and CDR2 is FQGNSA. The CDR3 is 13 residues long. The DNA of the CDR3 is TGTGCCAGCAGCTCCGCGAGGGGGAATGAGCAGTTCTTC. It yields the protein CASSSARGNEQFF.

The CDR3 loop reads CAWSELGGNTEAFF. CDR3 nucleotide sequence: TGTGCCTGGAGTGAGCTGGGGGGGAACACTGAAGCTTTCTTT. The chain uses TRBV30 and TRBJ1-1, with TRBD1 as a possible D gene (5 bases). V dropped 1 base and J dropped 1 base, with 10 bases sitting between them. Germline CDR1 reads GTSNPN; CDR2 reads SVGIG (reference sequence). The CDR3 runs to 14 residues.

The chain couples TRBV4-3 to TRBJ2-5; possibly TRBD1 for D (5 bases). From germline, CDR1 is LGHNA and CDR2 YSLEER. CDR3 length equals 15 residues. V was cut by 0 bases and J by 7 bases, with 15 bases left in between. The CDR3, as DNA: TGCGCCAGCAGCCAAGATCCCGAGACTGACAGGACCCAGTACTTC. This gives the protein CASSQDPETDRTQYF.

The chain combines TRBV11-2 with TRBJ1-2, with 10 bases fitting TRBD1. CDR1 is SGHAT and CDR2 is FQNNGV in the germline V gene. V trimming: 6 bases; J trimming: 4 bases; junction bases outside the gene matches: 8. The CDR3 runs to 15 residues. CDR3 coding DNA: TGTGCCAGCAGTTTCGACAGGGGGCAGAGCTATGGCTACACCTTC. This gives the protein CASSFDRGQSYGYTF.

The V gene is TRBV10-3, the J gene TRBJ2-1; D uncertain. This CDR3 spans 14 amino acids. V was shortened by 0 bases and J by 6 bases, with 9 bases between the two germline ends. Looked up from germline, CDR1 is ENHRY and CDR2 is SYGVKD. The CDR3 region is CAISESGPVNEQFF. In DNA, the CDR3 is TGTGCCATCAGTGAGTCTGGGCCAGTCAATGAGCAGTTCTTC.

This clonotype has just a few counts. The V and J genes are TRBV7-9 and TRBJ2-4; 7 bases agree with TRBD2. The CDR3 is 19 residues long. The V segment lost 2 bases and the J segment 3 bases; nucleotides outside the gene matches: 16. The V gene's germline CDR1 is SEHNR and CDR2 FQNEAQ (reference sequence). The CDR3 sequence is CASSLISSGEGRVKNIQYF. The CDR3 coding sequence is TGTGCCAGCAGCTTAATCTCATCCGGGGAGGGCCGGGTCAAAAACATTCAGTACTTC.

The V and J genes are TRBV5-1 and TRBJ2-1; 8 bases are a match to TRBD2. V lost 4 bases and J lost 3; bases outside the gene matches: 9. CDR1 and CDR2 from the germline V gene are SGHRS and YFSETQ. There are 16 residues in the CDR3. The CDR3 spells CASSGVAGKYYNEQFF. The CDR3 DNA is TGCGCCAGCAGCGGAGTAGCGGGAAAATACTACAATGAGCAGTTCTTC.

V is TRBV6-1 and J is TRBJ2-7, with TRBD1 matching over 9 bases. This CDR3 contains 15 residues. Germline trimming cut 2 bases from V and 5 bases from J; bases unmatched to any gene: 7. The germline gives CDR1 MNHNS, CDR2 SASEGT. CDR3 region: CASSESGTGWDEQYF. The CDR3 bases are TGTGCCAGCAGTGAATCCGGGACAGGGTGGGACGAGCAGTACTTC.

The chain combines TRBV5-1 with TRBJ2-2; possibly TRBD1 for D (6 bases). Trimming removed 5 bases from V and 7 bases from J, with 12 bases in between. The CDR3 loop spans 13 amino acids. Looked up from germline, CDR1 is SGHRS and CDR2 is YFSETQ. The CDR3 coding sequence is TGCGCCAGCAGGACAGGTGGAATCGGGGAGCTGTTTTTT. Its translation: CASRTGGIGELFF.

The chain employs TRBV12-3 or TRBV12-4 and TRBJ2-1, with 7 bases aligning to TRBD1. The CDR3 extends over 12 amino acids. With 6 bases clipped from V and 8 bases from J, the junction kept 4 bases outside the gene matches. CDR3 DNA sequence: TGTGCCAGCAGGGAAGGGGGCTATGAGCAGTTCTTC. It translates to CASREGGYEQFF.

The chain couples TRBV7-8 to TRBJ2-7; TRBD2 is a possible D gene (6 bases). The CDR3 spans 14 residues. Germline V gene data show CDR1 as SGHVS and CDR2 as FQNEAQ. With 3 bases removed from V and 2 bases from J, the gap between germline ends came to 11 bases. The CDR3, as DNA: TGTGCCAGCAGCTTGGAGGGTTCTACCTACGAGCAGTACTTC. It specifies CASSLEGSTYEQYF.

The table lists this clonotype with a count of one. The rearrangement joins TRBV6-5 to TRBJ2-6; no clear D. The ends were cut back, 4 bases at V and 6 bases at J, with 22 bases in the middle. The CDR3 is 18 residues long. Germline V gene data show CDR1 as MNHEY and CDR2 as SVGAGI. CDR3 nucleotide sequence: TGTGCCAGCAGTTTGAAAGGTGAGGCAGAGAAGGCGGCCAACGTCCTGACTTTC. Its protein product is CASSLKGEAEKAANVLTF.